Below, 17 T cell receptor beta chains from the same sample are listed, as sequenced in a study of OX40 agonist ivuxolimab in advanced cancers. The assay was immunoSEQ multiplex PCR, and TCRdb's table has in-frame clones only and misses some. The sample has under 85,000 clones, approximately 90% seen once; the top ten hold 0.45% to 0.55%. Sample: CD4+ or CD8+ T cells sorted from blood, taken in a trial of the OX40 agonist ivuxolimab. The receptors were gathered from an adult with an advanced solid tumor such as melanoma, head and neck, liver or kidney cancer.

This sequence joins TRBV15 and TRBJ2-1, with 7 bases matching TRBD2. J lost 0 bases, V lost 0 bases, and 14 bases had no gene match. The CDR3 covers 20 residues. Per germline, CDR1 LNHNV and CDR2 YYDKDF (reference sequence). The CDR3 is CATSRDQVGGIFSSYNEQFF. DNA of the CDR3: TGTGCCACCAGCAGAGATCAGGTGGGGGGGATTTTTAGCTCCTACAATGAGCAGTTCTTC.

V is TRBV7-2 and J is TRBJ1-2, with D perhaps TRBD1 (6 bases). Germline-derived CDR1 and CDR2 are SGHTA and FQGNSA. V lost 5 bases, J lost 6 bases, and 19 bases lay in between. The CDR3 is 15 amino acids. CDR3 sequence (DNA): TGTGCCAGCAGCCCGCAGACAGGTATCATGGATGGCTACACCTTC. Protein sequence: CASSPQTGIMDGYTF.

This chain links TRBV7-3 with TRBJ2-5, with 9 positions matching TRBD1. Germline V lookup: CDR1 SGHTA, CDR2 FQGTGA. V trimming: 4 bases; J trimming: 5 bases; junction bases outside the gene matches: 2. The CDR3 length is 13 residues. CDR3 DNA sequence: TGTGCCAGCAGCTCGACAGGGGGTGAGACCCAGTACTTC. Its protein is CASSSTGGETQYF.

V is TRBV6-5 and J is TRBJ1-1, with D hard to call. The CDR3 totals 14 residues. Trimming took off 2 bases at V and 4 bases at J, with 11 bases between the two ends. Germline CDR1 reads MNHEY; CDR2 reads SVGAGI. CDR3 residues: CASSYGWVGTEAFF. The CDR3 DNA follows: TGTGCCAGCAGTTACGGGTGGGTGGGCACTGAAGCTTTCTTT.

V usage is TRBV6-4 and J usage is TRBJ1-2; perhaps TRBD1 as D (6 bases). V was cut by 5 bases and J by 7 bases, with 14 bases left in between. This CDR3 has 13 residues. The germline gives CDR1 MRHNA, CDR2 SNTAGT. CDR3 residues: CASSKGAGAGYTF. CDR3 bases: TGTGCCAGCAGTAAGGGTGCAGGGGCTGGCTACACCTTC.

This chain links TRBV5-5 with TRBJ1-4; tentatively, D is TRBD1 (5 bases). This CDR3 has 13 amino acids. Germline V gives CDR1 SGHKS, CDR2 YYEKEE (reference sequence). The V end was cut by 3 bases, the J end by 11 bases, with 14 bases between. The CDR3 DNA reads as TGTGCCAGCAGCTCCACCGTCGGGGGTAAACTGTTTTTT. Protein sequence: CASSSTVGGKLFF.

The chain combines TRBV19 with TRBJ2-5; D perhaps matches TRBD1 (5 bases). In germline, CDR1 is LNHDA, CDR2 SQIVND (reference sequence). The germline V and J ends were trimmed by 6 bases and 1 base, with 9 bases remaining between them. The CDR3 length is 13 residues. DNA of the CDR3: TGTGCCAGTAGCCAGGGCCTCCAAGAGACCCAGTACTTC. As protein: CASSQGLQETQYF.

The chain is built from TRBV9 and TRBJ1-1; no firm D call. V was cut by 0 bases and J by 8 bases, with 11 bases left in between. CDR3 length: 13 residues. CDR1 and CDR2 (germline): SGDLS, YYNGEE. CDR3 amino acids: CASSVAGPQEAFF. The CDR3 coding sequence is TGTGCCAGCAGCGTAGCAGGCCCCCAGGAAGCTTTCTTT.

The CDR3 nucleotides read TGCGCCAGCAGCCAACTAGCGGGGGCTCACAATGAGCAGTTCTTC. This codes for CASSQLAGAHNEQFF. The chain links TRBV4-3 to TRBJ2-1; TRBD2 agrees at 10 bases. Germline CDR1 is LGHNA and CDR2 is YSLEER. CDR3 length: 15 residues. The V gene end was trimmed by 2 bases and the J gene end by 5 bases; junction bases not matched to a gene: 3.

In the case of this clone: This CDR3 is missing its conserved last phenylalanine or tryptophan, likely due to a read error. This rearrangement joins TRBV19 to TRBJ1-6; D is undetermined. CDR1 and CDR2 from the germline V gene are LNHDA and SQIVND (reference sequence). Trimming stripped 6 bases from V and 7 bases from J, with 7 bases between. The CDR3 consists of 12 residues. The DNA for the CDR3 is TGTGCCAGTAGGGGGAGGAATTCACCCCTCCACCTT. Protein product: CASRGRNSPLHL.

This rearrangement joins TRBV29-1 to TRBJ2-3; the match to TRBD1 covers 9 bases. The CDR3 consists of 16 residues. Germline loops: CDR1 SQVTM, CDR2 ANQGSEA. Germline trimming cut 6 bases from V and 3 bases from J; bases unmatched to any gene: 13. The chain's CDR3 is CSVGGLGTGSTDTQYF. The CDR3 DNA follows: TGCAGCGTCGGAGGCCTCGGGACAGGGTCGACAGATACGCAGTATTTT.

The V and J genes are TRBV29-1 and TRBJ2-1; TRBD2 matches at 9 bases. CDR1 and CDR2 from the germline V gene are SQVTM and ANQGSEA. The length of the CDR3 is 16 residues. V gave up 4 bases and J gave up 6 bases; unmatched junction bases: 13. The DNA for the CDR3 is TGCAGCGTTGTAAGGTTGGGCGGGGGGGGATCCAATGAGCAGTTCTTC. This encodes CSVVRLGGGGSNEQFF.

This clone was seen a single time. Different DNA sequences within this sample yield the same CDR3. V and J are TRBV5-4 and TRBJ2-7; 9 nucleotides align to TRBD1. With V trimmed by 4 bases and J by 3 bases, 5 bases remained unmatched. The germline V gene encodes CDR1 SGHNT and CDR2 YYREEE (reference sequence). The CDR3 covers 14 residues. Here the CDR3 DNA reads TGTGCCAGCAGCCCGCCGGGACAGGGCTACGAGCAGTACTTC. Its translation is CASSPPGQGYEQYF.

This clone occurred a few times. The V and J genes are TRBV7-3 and TRBJ1-1; D ambiguous. V was clipped by 3 bases and J by 7 bases, with 9 bases between them. This CDR3 is built from 12 residues. The V gene's germline CDR1 is SGHTA and CDR2 FQGTGA. CDR3 bases: TGTGCCAGCAGCTTTCGAGAGGGTGAAGCTTTCTTT. This sequence encodes CASSFREGEAFF.

The J gene is TRBJ2-1, the V gene TRBV5-4; D perhaps matches TRBD2 (5 bases). The CDR3 covers 14 residues. The germline V gene encodes CDR1 SGHNT and CDR2 YYREEE (reference sequence). Trimming pared 3 bases from V and 0 bases from J, leaving 7 bases between. Here the CDR3 reads CASSSGFSYNEQFF. CDR3 sequence (DNA): TGTGCCAGCAGCTCGGGGTTCTCCTACAATGAGCAGTTCTTC.

V usage is TRBV28 and J usage is TRBJ1-2; no definite D call. The CDR3 is made up of 14 amino acids. V lost 6 bases and J 4 bases, leaving 15 bases between the germline ends. CDR1 and CDR2 (germline): MDHEN, SYDVKM. The CDR3 DNA is TGTGCCAGCAGAGAACAGCGAATTCCCTATGGCTACACCTTC. Its translation: CASREQRIPYGYTF.

The chain links TRBV5-1 to TRBJ1-3, with 9 bases fitting TRBD1. Losses at the gene ends were 4 bases for V and 13 bases for J; bases not matched to a gene: 12. Per germline, CDR1 SGHRS and CDR2 YFSETQ. The CDR3 has 14 residues. CDR3 in DNA: TGCGCCAGCAGCGCGGGACAGGGTTTATCCGGGATATATTTT. Translation: CASSAGQGLSGIYF.